Included here is one T cell receptor beta chain sequence, with context. TCRdb's table, derived via immunoSEQ multiplex PCR, lists solely in-frame clones and lacks some. The sample lists approximately 250,000 clones; approximately 88% were seen once. The source of the sample is a study of blood T cell repertoires in COVID-19. At the level of the study: From T cells, B-cell-depleted T cells, or PBMCs came the material, which was cDNA or gDNA.

This CDR3 is built from 15 residues. Germline V gene data show CDR1 as SGHRS and CDR2 as YFSETQ. V was cut by 7 bases and J by 9 bases, with 23 bases left in between. This clonotype was obtained from a woman aged 40 to 50 with acute COVID-19. Sequencing was carried out using PBMCs or T cells enriched from blood (not recorded which). The chain links TRBV5-1 to TRBJ2-1; TRBD2 might be the D (5 bases). The CDR3 sequence is CASQALDFHLGEQFF. CDR3 nucleotide sequence: TGCGCCAGCCAGGCCCTGGACTTCCACCTTGGTGAGCAGTTCTTC.